The sequence of this T cell receptor (beta chain) was determined in a study of T cell responses to AZD1222 COVID-19 vaccine. Study in general: Pooling covered second doses at about 4 or about 12 weeks. Study-level points and caveats: Baseline seropositivity characterized only six AZD1222 recipients. Breadth and depth of Spike-specific TCRs rose after two AZD1222 doses. Clonal diversity was possibly underestimated, and the donors were mostly white British, with more females.

About this clone: Its antigen is unknown.

Germline lookup yields CDR1 SGHTA and CDR2 FQGNSA. This CDR3 is built from 14 residues. V was cut by 5 bases and J by 0 bases, with 8 bases left in between. Sequencing used immunoSEQ multiplex PCR; TCRdb keeps in-frame clones, though not all of them. The sample contains more than 150,000 clones, approximately 90% of which appear only once. The receptor was derived from an adult in good health. The specimen was peripheral blood, collected on day 0 of AZD1222 vaccination. The gene calls are TRBV7-2 and TRBJ1-3; no clear D. This CDR3 is CASSPYGSGNTIYF. CDR3 nucleotide sequence: TGTGCCAGCAGCCCCTACGGCTCTGGAAACACCATATATTTT.